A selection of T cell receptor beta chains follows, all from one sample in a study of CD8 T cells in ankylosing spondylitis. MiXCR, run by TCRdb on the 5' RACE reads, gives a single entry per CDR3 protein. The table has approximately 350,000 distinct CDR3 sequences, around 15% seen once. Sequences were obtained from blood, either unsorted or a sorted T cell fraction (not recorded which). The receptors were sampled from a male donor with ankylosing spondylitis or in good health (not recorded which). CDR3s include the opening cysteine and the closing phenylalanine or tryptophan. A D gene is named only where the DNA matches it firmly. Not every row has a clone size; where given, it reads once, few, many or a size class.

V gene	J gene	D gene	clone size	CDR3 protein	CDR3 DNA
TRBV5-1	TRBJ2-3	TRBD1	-	CASSLGTGGMDTQYF	TGCGCCAGCAGCTTAGGGACAGGGGGTATGGATACGCAGTATTTT
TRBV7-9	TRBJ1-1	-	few	CASSLDRDGAFF	TGTGCCAGCAGCTTAGACAGGGATGGAGCTTTCTTT
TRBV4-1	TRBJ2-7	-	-	CASSLTQYGAYEQYF	TGCGCCAGCAGCCTAACACAGTACGGCGCCTACGAGCAGTACTTC
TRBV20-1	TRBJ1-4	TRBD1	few	CSATPGQVNEKLFF	TGCAGTGCTACCCCGGGACAGGTTAATGAAAAACTGTTTTTT
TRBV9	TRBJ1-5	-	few	CASSEGEDQPQHF	TGTGCCAGCAGCGAAGGGGAGGATCAGCCCCAGCATTTT
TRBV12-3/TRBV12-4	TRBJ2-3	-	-	CASSETRDTQYF	TGTGCCAGCAGTGAAACACGGGATACGCAGTATTTT
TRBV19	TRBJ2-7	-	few	CASSDRREQYF	TGTGCCTCGTCGGATAGGAGGGAGCAGTACTTC
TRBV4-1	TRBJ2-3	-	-	CASSQVGDTQYF	TGCGCCAGCAGCCAAGTCGGGGATACGCAGTATTTT
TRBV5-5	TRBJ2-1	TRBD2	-	CASSWELRPGLAGGNRYNEQFF	TGTGCCAGCAGCTGGGAGCTCAGGCCGGGACTAGCGGGGGGTAATAGATACAATGAGCAGTTCTTC
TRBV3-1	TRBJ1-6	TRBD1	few	CASSPRTGTYNSPLHF	TGTGCCAGCAGCCCCCGGACAGGGACCTATAATTCACCCCTCCACTTT
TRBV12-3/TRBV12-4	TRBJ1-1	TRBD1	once	CASRLRTIGQGRTEAFF	TGTGCCAGCAGACTCCGGACCATTGGACAGGGAAGAACTGAAGCTTTCTTT
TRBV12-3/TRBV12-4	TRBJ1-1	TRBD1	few	CASSLGRQGLSEAFF	TGTGCCAGCAGTTTAGGGAGACAGGGATTATCTGAAGCTTTCTTT
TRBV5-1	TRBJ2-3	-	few	CASSPVGVTDTQYF	TGCGCCAGCAGTCCCGTGGGGGTCACAGATACGCAGTATTTT
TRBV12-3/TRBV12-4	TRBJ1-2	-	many	CASREGGNPNYGYTF	TGTGCCAGCAGGGAAGGGGGGAACCCTAACTATGGCTACACCTTC
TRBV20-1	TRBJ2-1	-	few	CSATEGGNEQFF	TGCAGTGCTACGGAGGGAGGCAATGAGCAGTTCTTC
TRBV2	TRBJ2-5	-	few	CASTGEGETQYF	TGTGCCAGCACGGGTGAGGGAGAGACCCAGTACTTC
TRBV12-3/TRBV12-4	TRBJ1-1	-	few	CASSLRSGIFTEAFF	TGTGCCAGCAGTTTGAGGTCGGGGATTTTCACTGAAGCTTTCTTT
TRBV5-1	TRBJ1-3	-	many	CASSLGVQSSGNTIYF	TGCGCCAGCAGCTTGGGAGTTCAGAGCTCTGGAAACACCATATATTTT
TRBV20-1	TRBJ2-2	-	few	CSARAEGYTGELFF	TGCAGTGCTAGAGCAGAAGGGTACACCGGGGAGCTGTTTTTT
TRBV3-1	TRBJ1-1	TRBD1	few	CASSREGANTEAFF	TGTGCCAGCAGTCGGGAGGGGGCAAACACTGAAGCTTTCTTT
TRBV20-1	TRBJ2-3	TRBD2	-	CSAQGARLAGGYDTQYF	TGCAGTGCTCAAGGGGCCCGACTAGCGGGGGGATACGATACGCAGTATTTT
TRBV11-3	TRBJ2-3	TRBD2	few	CASSLDGRGTDTQYF	TGTGCCAGCAGCTTAGACGGGAGGGGCACAGATACGCAGTATTTT
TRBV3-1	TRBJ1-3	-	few	CASSQDSASGNTIYF	TGTGCCAGCAGCCAAGATTCGGCCTCTGGAAACACCATATATTTT
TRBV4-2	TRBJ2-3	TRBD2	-	CASSLPGLVSSTDTQYF	TGTGCCAGCAGCCTTCCGGGACTAGTTTCTAGCACAGATACGCAGTATTTT
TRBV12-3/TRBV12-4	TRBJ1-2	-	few	CASSLADNYGYTF	TGTGCCAGCAGTTTAGCCGATAACTATGGCTACACCTTC
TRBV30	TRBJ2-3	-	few	CAGTKGGDTQYF	TGTGCCGGTACTAAGGGGGGAGATACGCAGTATTTT
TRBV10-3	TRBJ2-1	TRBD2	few	CATRPPASGGGNEQFF	TGTGCCACCAGGCCCCCCGCTAGCGGGGGGGGTAATGAGCAGTTCTTC
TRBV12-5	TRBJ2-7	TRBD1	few	CASGPRTGQYEQYF	TGTGCTAGTGGTCCCCGAACGGGACAGTACGAGCAGTACTTC
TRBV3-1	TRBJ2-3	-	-	CASSLSLAPPTDTQYF	TGTGCCAGCAGCCTCTCACTAGCTCCCCCCACAGATACGCAGTATTTT
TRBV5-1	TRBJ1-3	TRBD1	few	CASSTDRSSGNTIYF	TGCGCCAGCAGCACGGACAGGAGCTCTGGAAACACCATATATTTT
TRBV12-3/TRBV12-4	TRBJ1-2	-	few	CASSLYEGNYGYTF	TGTGCCAGCAGTTTGTACGAGGGGAACTATGGCTACACCTTC
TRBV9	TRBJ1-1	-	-	CASSPEGLPNTEAFF	TGTGCCAGCAGCCCAGAGGGACTACCGAACACTGAAGCTTTCTTT
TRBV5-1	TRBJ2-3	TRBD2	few	CASSLLAGGPNTQYF	TGCGCCAGCAGCTTGCTTGCGGGGGGGCCAAACACGCAGTATTTT
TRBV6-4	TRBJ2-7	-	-	CASSDMRAEQYF	TGTGCCAGCAGTGACATGAGGGCCGAGCAGTACTTC
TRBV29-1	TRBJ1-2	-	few	CSVDQGNYGYTF	TGCAGCGTTGACCAGGGGAACTATGGCTACACCTTC
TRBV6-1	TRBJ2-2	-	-	CASRPGANTGELFF	TGTGCCAGCAGACCCGGGGCAAACACCGGGGAGCTGTTTTTT
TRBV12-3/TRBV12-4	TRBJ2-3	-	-	CASSGLGDTQYF	TGTGCCAGCAGTGGTCTCGGGGATACGCAGTATTTT
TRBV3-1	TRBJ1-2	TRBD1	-	CASSPATGRYGYTF	TGTGCCAGCAGTCCGGCGACAGGGAGGTATGGCTACACCTTC
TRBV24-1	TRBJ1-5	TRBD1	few	CATSDLWGTGRDNQPQHF	TGTGCCACCAGTGATTTATGGGGGACAGGGCGCGACAATCAGCCCCAGCATTTT
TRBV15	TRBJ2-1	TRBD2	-	CATSSPSGGLLPNEQFF	TGTGCCACCAGCAGCCCCTCGGGGGGACTCCTGCCCAATGAGCAGTTCTTC
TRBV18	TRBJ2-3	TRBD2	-	CASSPPTSGSRSSTDTQYF	TGTGCCAGCTCACCACCGACTAGCGGGAGCCGTTCTAGCACAGATACGCAGTATTTT
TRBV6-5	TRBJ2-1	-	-	CASSWALENEQFF	TGTGCCAGCAGTTGGGCCCTGGAAAATGAGCAGTTCTTC
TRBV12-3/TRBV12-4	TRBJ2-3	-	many	CASIPGPFPTDTQYF	TGTGCCAGCATTCCGGGACCCTTTCCCACAGATACGCAGTATTTT